A single T cell receptor (beta chain) is shown here with its context. Trimming shortened V by 4 bases and J by 5 bases, and 24 bases separated the two germline ends. This CDR3 has 17 amino acids. Germline CDR1 SGDLS, CDR2 YYNGEE. The record originates from a study of blood T cell repertoires in COVID-19. Data came from immunoSEQ multiplex PCR; TCRdb stores just in-frame clones and leaves some out. The data show nearly 350,000 clones, about 90% seen once. The receptor was isolated from a woman under 40 who had recovered from COVID-19. The V and J genes are TRBV9 and TRBJ1-2, with D uncertain. Sample: PBMCs or T cells enriched from blood (not recorded which). The CDR3: CASSPPPGRGVRYGYTF. In DNA form, the CDR3 reads TGTGCCAGCAGCCCCCCCCCGGGCCGCGGGGTGAGATATGGCTACACCTTC.